This T cell receptor beta chain was retrieved from a study of shared clonotypes between healthy human individuals. J was trimmed by 0 bases and V by 4 bases; bases with no gene match: 6. Germline assignment: CDR1 SGHTA and CDR2 FQGNSA. The CDR3 length is 16 residues. For sorted subsets, roughly 200 ng DNA per replicate equaled approximately 32,000 T cell genomes. TCRdb keeps only in-frame clones here, not all; method: immunoSEQ multiplex PCR. The sample consists of 2 million to 2.5 million clones, approximately 90% of them appearing once. Study-level findings and limits: The generation probabilities recorded for non-shared clonotypes fell below those of clonotypes shared by all four donors. The naive CD4 repertoires of a handful of donors were compared, and approximately 5% of clonotypes were shared.

Comments on this clone: Antigen unknown.

The V call is TRBV7-2, the J call TRBJ1-5; 7 bases fit TRBD1. This sequence was found in a man younger than 35 in good health. Some clones in this sample may be carry-over from other donors' samples. The sequencing sample was made of naive CD4+ T cells from PBMCs. As for subset: CD45RA+ positively selected. The CDR3 coding sequence is TGTGCCAGCAGCTCGACAGGGACTTATAGCAATCAGCCCCAGCATTTT. Protein: CASSSTGTYSNQPQHF.